The present entry profiles one TCR beta chain with its context. These data originate in a study of blood T cell repertoires in COVID-19. Under the authors' procedure: From reference gene primer amplification, estimates of nucleated cell counts were derived. The protocol was immunoSEQ multiplex PCR, while the TCRdb copy is restricted to in-frame clones and leaves out a portion. V, J and clone size reflect that table, while D and trimming were determined from the DNA. The sample has approximately 390,000 clones; approximately 87% are singletons. This CDR3 region has 15 residues. V was clipped by 2 bases and J by 2 bases, with 12 bases between them. CDR1 and CDR2 from the germline V gene are MNHEY and SVGAGI. Individuals drawn from 24 US areas were roughly 18 to 95 years old.

The chain is built from TRBV6-5 and TRBJ1-1; the D gene is possibly TRBD1 (5 bases). The TCR comes from a woman in her forties or fifties who had recovered from COVID-19. The sequencing input was PBMCs or T cells enriched from blood (not recorded which). The CDR3 is CASSYRPGVNTEAFF. The CDR3 DNA follows: TGTGCCAGCAGTTACCGCCCGGGGGTTAACACTGAAGCTTTCTTT.